Listed below are T cell receptor beta chains from one sample, sequenced in a study of blood T cell repertoires in COVID-19. Assay: immunoSEQ multiplex PCR; the TCRdb copy retains only in-frame clones and omits some. The data contain about 230,000 clones, 65% to 90% of them singletons. Source material: PBMCs or T cells enriched from blood (not recorded which). These receptor sequences come from a man aged 18 to 30 who had recovered from COVID-19. The CDR3 runs from the conserved cysteine through the conserved F or W. A D gene is named only where the DNA matches it firmly. Clone size, where shown, is once, few, many, or a class for clones that have expanded.

>TRBD2|NA|TRBV11-2|TRBJ2-3
CASSLEGLSPTDTQYF
TGTGCCAGCAGCTTAGAGGGACTAAGCCCCACAGATACGCAGTATTTT
>NA|NA|TRBV5-1|TRBJ2-1
CASQESGHSYNEQFF
TGCGCCAGCCAGGAATCAGGGCACTCCTACAATGAGCAGTTCTTC
>NA|NA|TRBV12-2|TRBJ2-7
CASRLAYYEQYF
TGTGCAAGTCGCTTAGCCTACTACGAGCAGTACTTC
>TRBD2|NA|TRBV10-3|TRBJ2-1
CAISVLPGTSGHNEQFF
TGTGCCATCAGTGTATTACCCGGGACTAGCGGGCACAATGAGCAGTTCTTC
>NA|few|TRBV28|TRBJ2-1
CASRLQGDEQFF
TGTGCCAGCAGGTTACAGGGCGATGAGCAGTTCTTC
>NA|NA|TRBV6-5|TRBJ1-2
CASRNAKQGYGYTF
TGTGCCAGCAGAAACGCCAAACAGGGATATGGCTACACCTTC
>TRBD1|once|TRBV4-1|TRBJ1-2
CASSQASGQNYGYTF
TGCGCCAGCAGCCAAGCCTCGGGACAGAACTATGGCTACACCTTC
>NA|NA|TRBV28|TRBJ1-6
CASSPGEINSPLHF
TGTGCCAGCAGTCCGGGAGAGATCAATTCACCCCTCCACTTT
>TRBD1|NA|TRBV5-4|TRBJ2-3
CASSSQGAGTDTQYF
TGTGCCAGCAGCTCTCAGGGGGCCGGCACAGATACGCAGTATTTT
>TRBD1|NA|TRBV28|TRBJ1-6
CASSLARTGRLSSPLHF
TGTGCCAGCAGTTTAGCCAGGACAGGGAGGCTTAGTTCACCCCTCCACTTT
>NA|NA|TRBV12-3/TRBV12-4|TRBJ1-2
CASSLAASGYTF
TGTGCCAGCAGTTTAGCAGCTTCTGGCTACACCTTC
>NA|NA|TRBV3-1/TRBV3-2|TRBJ2-3
CASSQVLSTDTQYF
TGTGCCAGCAGCCAAGTACTCAGCACAGATACGCAGTATTTT
>TRBD1|few|TRBV5-4|TRBJ1-1
CASSPGTENTEAFF
TGTGCCAGCAGCCCGGGGACAGAGAACACTGAAGCTTTCTTT
>NA|NA|TRBV6-5|TRBJ2-1
CASSPIYRTTQQFF
TGTGCCAGCAGTCCAATTTACAGGACCACCCAGCAGTTCTTC
>NA|NA|TRBV2|TRBJ2-3
CASSGTADTQYF
TGTGCCAGCAGTGGGACTGCGGATACGCAGTATTTT
>TRBD1|NA|TRBV7-2|TRBJ2-7
CASSLIIGGRGEQYF
TGTGCCAGCAGCTTAATAATAGGGGGCAGAGGCGAGCAGTACTTC
>NA|NA|TRBV5-8|TRBJ1-1
CASSLGTEAFF
TGTGCCAGCAGCCTCGGGACAGAAGCTTTCTTT
>NA|NA|TRBV2|TRBJ2-5
CASSVGLGQETQYF
TGTGCCAGCAGTGTAGGACTGGGGCAAGAGACCCAGTACTTC
>NA|NA|TRBV30|TRBJ1-5
CAWSVRGAGQPQHF
TGTGCCTGGAGTGTACGGGGGGCTGGTCAGCCCCAGCATTTT
>TRBD2|NA|TRBV3-1/TRBV3-2|TRBJ2-5
CASSQRLAGETQYF
TGTGCCAGCAGCCAACGGCTAGCGGGAGAGACCCAGTACTTC
>TRBD1|NA|TRBV5-1|TRBJ1-1
CASSLGTGSVTEAFF
TGCGCCAGCAGCTTGGGGACAGGGTCTGTCACTGAAGCTTTCTTT
>TRBD1|NA|TRBV19|TRBJ2-7
CASSSTGDEQYF
TGTGCCAGTAGTTCTACAGGGGACGAGCAGTACTTC
>TRBD2|NA|TRBV5-1|TRBJ2-7
CASSTSGSISYEQYF
TGCGCCAGCAGCACTAGCGGGAGCATCTCCTACGAGCAGTACTTC
>NA|NA|TRBV11-2|TRBJ1-2
CASSPEVSYGYTF
TGTGCCAGCAGCCCCGAGGTGTCCTATGGCTACACCTTC